This T cell receptor beta chain was obtained from a study of blood T cells in healthy people across ages (dated by TCRdb to the mid-2010s). About the full investigation: In model experiments, roughly one uniquely barcoded TCR beta cDNA molecule per two T cells was captured by template switching. Using deep sequencing normalized with unique cDNA molecular identifiers, the study measured how TCR beta repertoire diversity changes with age. For two donors (one aged 18 to 30 and one aged 80 or older), the study analyzed two additional independent replicas of 1 million unique cDNA reads from the same blood draw. The donors were divided into four age groups: young (average approximately 16 years), middle-aged (over 35), aged (approximately 62) and long-lived (nearly 85). On the study overall, not on this receptor specifically: Compared with the aged group, the long-lived group had more naive CD4+ T cells, fewer expanded clones and increased TCR diversity, a pattern suggesting age selection. Donor CMV infection status was unknown, potentially confounding age-related changes in expanded clonotypes. Observed TCR beta diversity correlated strongly with the percentage of naive T cells measured by flow cytometry. Total diversity estimates from one million sequenced T cells were considered lower bounds and underestimates. Conclusive comparison of naive and antigen-experienced compartments was prevented by the profiling of bulk unsorted PBMCs. Observed TCR beta diversity per million T cells fell roughly linearly with age, and a significant reduction was already apparent by age around 44.

The approximately 40 donors, aged about 6 to 100 years, were systemically healthy Caucasian individuals from Russia. Each donor gave roughly 9.5 milliliters of peripheral blood, collected into EDTA-treated Vacutainer tubes. Ficoll-Paque density-gradient centrifugation was used to isolate PBMCs, with at least 6.5 million per sample. Trizol reagent was used to extract total RNA from PBMCs, with at least 6 micrograms per sample. Naive CD45RAhigh/CD27high T cell percentages were measured by flow cytometry on a PBMC aliquot from every donor. Remarks on this clonotype: The antigen this receptor binds is unknown. Base qualities are not provided; no much larger clone lies one nucleotide away.

The receptor library was made with 5' RACE. Sequenced on an Illumina HiSeq 2500. A second about 7 to 11 cycle PCR used a sample-barcoded 5' primer and a J-beta primer mix. Each TCR beta cDNA molecule received a unique molecular identifier from a template-switch 5' adaptor carrying 12 random nucleotides. Each sample yielded at least 2.5 million CDR3-containing paired-end reads. First-strand cDNA synthesis was performed from all RNA using the Mint cDNA synthesis kit, with priming by a TRBC-specific oligonucleotide. All cDNA was treated with uracil-DNA glycosylase and then went through a first 18-cycle PCR with the universal primers M1SS and BC2_uni_R. Per the original workflow: Normalization of each sample was performed by random selection of 1 million high-quality reads, each carrying a distinct molecular identifier. Reads sharing molecular identifiers were discarded rather than binned into consensus sequences. MiTCR, set to a Q25 quality threshold and the strictest error-elimination algorithm, was used for CDR3 identification, clonotype clustering and error correction. A nonparametric unseen species model using Euler transformation provided a lower-bound estimate of total TCR beta diversity. TCRdb reran the public reads through fastp at Q25 and MiXCR, keeping productive beta chains. One record per CDR3 amino acid sequence lists the most common genes and DNA. These V and J calls rely on TCRdb rather than the paper's analysis. In all, the sample holds 780,000 or so distinct CDR3 sequences, and just under 25% of those were seen once. The ten largest clones take up roughly 3.8% of the sample.

These data were likewise used in another study, on T cells of mothers and their children. That second publication adds: Nine systemically healthy Caucasian individuals served as donors, namely three mothers together with their six children. cDNA synthesis used all of the extracted RNA, with approximately 1.4 ug of RNA in each 15 ul reaction. In the second PCR, sample barcodes and 2-4 random nucleotides were introduced via the M1S primer. Over 9.5 million TCR beta CDR3 reads were obtained for each mother, and 2.5 million to 3 million reads were obtained for each child. Thymic selection similarly shapes TCR recombination output in related and unrelated pairs, with minor effect from inherited differences. Related mother-child pairs always showed normalized repertoire overlap that was slightly higher than in unrelated mother-child pairs, though the difference was never significant. No persistent microchimeric T cell clones were detected, at a sensitivity of around 97 clones per million clonotypes. In the study, deep NGS was used to compare the TCR beta repertoires of mothers and children, and features distinguishing related mother-child pairs from unrelated individuals were sought. On average, the children were approximately 12 +/- 4 years old, while the mothers were about 37 +/- 4 years old. After adapters were ligated using NEBNext reagents, the libraries underwent 100+100 nt paired-end sequencing on an Illumina HiSeq 2000. To prevent cross-contamination, the mother and child libraries were prepared a month apart and were sequenced in separate runs. Between roughly 500,000 and 2,300,000 distinct TCR beta clonotypes were identified per donor. Naive TCR beta clonotypes were estimated from low-frequency clonotypes matched to each donor's FACS-determined naive share, without sorting.

Sequencing used blood. This receptor was obtained from a boy aged 5-17 years in good health.

The CDR3 region reads CASSLVTKMNTEAFF. The sequenced DNA: TGTGCCAGCAGCTTAGTTACAAAAATGAACACTGAAGCTTTCTTT. In this chain, TRBV7-9 is recombined with TRBJ1-1; too little of a D gene remains to name it. The CDR1 and CDR2 encoded by the germline V gene (reference sequence) are SEHNR and FQNEAQ. Its CDR3 holds 15 amino acids, cysteine through phenylalanine. Only CDR3 DNA remains: 45 bases, in frame from the first base. V loses 1 base, J loses 0 bases, and the germline ends lie 9 bases apart.